Following are 21 T cell receptor beta chains from one sample sequenced in a study of cytomegalovirus exposure and HLA in healthy donors. Both 60 Vbeta primers and 13 Jbeta primers went into the PCR. Repertoires were generated with immunoSEQ multiplex PCR, while TCRdb's copy carries only in-frame clones and drops some. The sample carries about 140,000 clones, approximately 80% recorded once. Sequencing used PBMCs. The receptors come from a male donor in good health and CMV-seronegative.

This clone has more than one count but fewer than ten. V and J are TRBV21-1 and TRBJ1-6; whether TRBD1, the table's D call, matches the DNA was not checked. TRBV21-1 is reported as a pseudogene. The CDR3 totals 18 residues. The CDR3 loop reads CASSKTMDRGNGNSPLHF. The DNA for the CDR3 is TGTGCCAGCAGCAAGACTATGGACAGGGGCAACGGTAACTCACCCCTCCACTTT.

The chain recombines TRBV4-1 with TRBJ1-2; TRBD1 aligns across 7 bases. V was pared by 5 bases and J by 5 bases, with 5 bases of the junction left unmatched. CDR1 and CDR2 (germline): MGHRA, YSYEKL. The CDR3 extends over 13 amino acids. CDR3: CASSNRDSYGYTF. In nucleotides, the CDR3 is TGCGCCAGCAGCAATCGGGACAGTTATGGCTACACCTTC.

In the case of this clone: The junction differs from germline at one of its ends, possibly a read error. Other DNA sequences from this sample encode an identical CDR3 as well. This sequence joins TRBV5-6 and TRBJ2-7; 11 nucleotides line up with TRBD2. Germline V gene lookup returns CDR1 SGHDT and CDR2 YYEEEE. The CDR3 loop spans 16 amino acids. CDR3 DNA sequence: TGCGCCAGCAGCTTGTCGACTAGCGGGAAAACCTACGAGCAGTACTTC. It specifies CASSLSTSGKTYEQYF.

The CDR3 DNA reads TGTGCCAGCAGCCCCGACGGGACAGGGTCGGGCGAGCAGTACTTC. It is translated as CASSPDGTGSGEQYF. The rearrangement links TRBV5-4 to TRBJ2-7; 9 positions match TRBD1. V was pared by 4 bases and J by 6 bases, with 11 bases of the junction left unmatched. Germline lookup yields CDR1 SGHNT and CDR2 YYREEE (reference sequence). There are 15 residues in the CDR3.

This chain joins TRBV28 and TRBJ1-1; weak D call: TRBD1 (5 bases). V shed 5 bases and J shed 1 base, with 14 bases lying between them. The CDR3 is made up of 15 amino acids. Germline V gene data show CDR1 as MDHEN and CDR2 as SYDVKM. CDR3 protein: CASSPTGLPNTEAFF. CDR3 nucleotides: TGTGCCAGCAGTCCTACGGGACTGCCGAACACTGAAGCTTTCTTT.

This chain joins TRBV6-1 and TRBJ1-5; TRBD1 matches 8 bases. V lost 2 bases to trimming and J lost 2 bases; unmatched junction nucleotides: 11. CDR1 is MNHNS, CDR2 SASEGT, per germline. The CDR3 length is 18 residues. The CDR3 DNA reads TGTGCCAGCAGTGAAATTCCAGGGGGCATTGGGGGCAATCAGCCCCAGCATTTT. It codes for CASSEIPGGIGGNQPQHF.

V is TRBV29-1 and J is TRBJ1-1, with D perhaps matching TRBD1 (5 bases). Germline assignment: CDR1 SQVTM and CDR2 ANQGSEA. The CDR3 loop spans 12 amino acids. The ends were cut back, 6 bases at V and 8 bases at J, with 16 bases in the middle. In DNA, the CDR3 is TGCAGCGTAGCCAGGGTTGGGGCGGAAGCTTTCTTT. Its protein product is CSVARVGAEAFF.

The genes are TRBV6-6 and TRBJ1-3, with D possibly TRBD1 on 6 matching bases. Germline V gives CDR1 MNHNY, CDR2 SVGAGI (reference sequence). V was pared by 6 bases and J by 3 bases, with 15 bases between. The CDR3 has 15 residues. CDR3 in amino acids: CASSPAGAGGNTIYF. The CDR3 bases are TGTGCCAGCAGCCCCGCGGGGGCGGGTGGAAACACCATATATTTT.

The V call is TRBV7-2, the J call TRBJ2-3; 8 nucleotides align to TRBD1. The CDR3 spans 15 residues. Trimming at V came to 5 bases and at J to 4 bases, leaving 8 bases not matched to a gene. Germline V gene data show CDR1 as SGHTA and CDR2 as FQGNSA. This chain's CDR3 is CASSQGAGTADTQYF. CDR3 coding DNA: TGTGCCAGCAGCCAGGGGGCAGGGACGGCAGATACGCAGTATTTT. Full variable domain (remainder filled in from reference TRBV7-2 and TRBJ2-3): GAGVSQSPSNKVTEKGKDVELRCDPISGHTALYWYRQSLGQGLEFLIYFQGNSAPDKSGLPSDRFSAERTGGSVSTLTIQRTQQEDSAVYLCASSQGAGTADTQYFGPGTRLTVL.

This clone was recorded a few times. The chain is built from TRBV9 and TRBJ2-2; D is unclear. CDR3 length: 14 amino acids. V was clipped by 3 bases and J by 1 base, with 7 bases between them. The V gene's germline CDR1 is SGDLS and CDR2 YYNGEE. DNA of the CDR3: TGTGCCAGCAGCGCCACAGTGAACACCGGGGAGCTGTTTTTT. Amino acid sequence: CASSATVNTGELFF.

The chain couples TRBV18 to TRBJ2-1; weak D call: TRBD2 (6 bases). Germline V gene lookup returns CDR1 KGHSH and CDR2 LQKENI. Trimming took off 1 base at V and 5 bases at J, with 15 bases between the two ends. This CDR3 comprises 16 residues. The CDR3 loop reads CASSPLLTGVHNEQFF. The CDR3 coding sequence is TGTGCCAGCTCACCACTATTAACGGGGGTACACAATGAGCAGTTCTTC.

V usage is TRBV27 and J usage is TRBJ2-1; 10 nucleotides agree with TRBD2. V dropped 1 base and J dropped 7; count of bases not matched to a gene: 4. Germline V gene lookup returns CDR1 MNHEY and CDR2 SMNVEV (reference sequence). The CDR3 loop spans 15 amino acids. CDR3 DNA: TGTGCCAGCAGTTTATTAGCGGGAGGTTTAAATGAGCAGTTCTTC. This translates into CASSLLAGGLNEQFF.

The chain employs TRBV4-1 and TRBJ1-5; 7 positions agree with TRBD1. CDR1 and CDR2 from the germline V gene are MGHRA and YSYEKL. J lost 7 bases, V lost 3 bases, and 9 bases had no gene match. The CDR3 is made up of 15 amino acids. The CDR3 loop reads CASSQTRQGIQPQHF. CDR3 DNA sequence: TGCGCCAGCAGCCAGACCAGACAGGGAATCCAGCCCCAGCATTTT.

V gene TRBV5-3 combines with J gene TRBJ2-2; TRBD2 agrees at 8 bases. TRBV5-3 is noted as an ORF with a role that remains uncertain. Losses at the gene ends were 4 bases for V and 2 bases for J; bases not matched to a gene: 7. There are 16 residues in the CDR3. The chain's CDR3 is CARSPAGGTNTGELFF. CDR3 nucleotide sequence: TGTGCCAGAAGCCCGGCGGGGGGCACTAACACCGGGGAGCTGTTTTTT.

Remarks on this clone: The junction departs from the called germline gene at one end, perhaps through a read error. The sample carries other DNA sequences with the same CDR3. The V gene is TRBV2, the J gene TRBJ2-7; maybe TRBD2 (6 bases). The germline CDR1 and CDR2 sequences are SNHLY and FYNNEI. This CDR3 comprises 12 residues. The CDR3 DNA follows: TGTGCCAGCAGCGGGAGCTCCCACGAGCAGTACTTC. This gives the protein CASSGSSHEQYF.

The CDR3: CASSMIVAGGKEQYF. The CDR3 bases are TGCGCCAGCAGCATGATAGTAGCGGGAGGCAAAGAGCAGTACTTC. The rearrangement joins TRBV5-1 to TRBJ2-7; TRBD2 matches 10 bases. V lost 4 bases, J lost 7 bases, and 11 bases stayed unmatched. The CDR3 is 15 amino acids. From germline, CDR1 is SGHRS and CDR2 YFSETQ. Supplemented by reference TRBV5-1 and TRBJ2-7, the full variable domain reads KAGVTQTPRYLIKTRGQQVTLSCSPISGHRSVSWYQQTPGQGLQFLFEYFSETQRNKGNFPGRFSGRQFSNSRSEMNVSTLELGDSALYLCASSMIVAGGKEQYFGPGTRLTVT.

The V call is TRBV7-8, the J call TRBJ2-1; TRBD2 aligns across 11 bases. Germline V CDR1 and CDR2: SGHVS, FQNEAQ. This CDR3 contains 15 residues. With V trimmed by 5 bases and J by 4 bases, 4 bases remained unmatched. CDR3 sequence: CASSRSGREYNEQFF. The CDR3 nucleotides read TGTGCCAGCAGCCGTAGCGGGAGGGAGTACAATGAGCAGTTCTTC.

This chain uses TRBV4-1 with TRBJ1-6; D unclear. The CDR3 consists of 13 residues. The V gene's germline CDR1 is MGHRA and CDR2 YSYEKL. V was cut by 6 bases and J by 10 bases, with 13 bases left in between. CDR3 sequence (DNA): TGCGCCAGCAGTGGACTGATGGGGTCACCCCTCCACTTT. Translating it yields CASSGLMGSPLHF.

This clone has only a few counts. An end of the junction differs from the germline gene, which may be a read error. The chain joins TRBV7-9 to TRBJ1-3, with D tentatively TRBD1 (6 bases). Germline V gene sequence: CDR1 SEHNR, CDR2 FQNEAQ (reference sequence). The CDR3 has 16 amino acids. CDR3 sequence reads: CSSSPQGIGSGNTIYF. The CDR3 nucleotides are TGTTCCAGCAGCCCACAGGGAATCGGCTCTGGAAACACCATATATTTT.

The chain is built from TRBV6-4 and TRBJ2-3; 10 bases align to TRBD2. Per germline, CDR1 MRHNA and CDR2 SNTAGT. The ends lost 0 bases at V and 4 bases at J; junction bases unmatched: 7. The CDR3 is made up of 17 amino acids. CDR3 nucleotide sequence: TGTGCCAGCAGTGACTCCCAGCGGGGGGGCGAGGCAGATACGCAGTATTTT. Translation: CASSDSQRGGEADTQYF.

About this clone itself: The junction departs from germline at one end; a sequencing error may be responsible. The chain links TRBV7-9 to TRBJ1-2, with D hard to call. CDR1 is SEHNR, CDR2 FQNEAQ, per germline (reference sequence). CDR3 length equals 13 residues. The CDR3 region is CSSSLLTPDSYTF. For the CDR3, the DNA is TGTTCCAGCAGCTTATTAACGCCAGATTCCTACACCTTC.